The 22 T cell receptor beta chains in this list originate from one sample, sequenced in a study of Ad26.COV2.S vaccination and SARS-CoV-2 variants. The data were produced by immunoSEQ multiplex PCR, yet TCRdb's version contains in-frame clones alone and is incomplete. This sample has about 350,000 clones, with approximately 86% found just once. Treatment reported: about 20 received Ad26.COV2.S at low or high dose, single or two shots; 5 received placebo; per-sample allocation not given. The samples were gathered on day 63 after the first injection of vaccine or placebo. Sequenced material: peripheral blood, taken in a trial of Ad26.COV2.S vaccine versus placebo. The receptors come from a person between 18 and 65 years old who received the Ad26.COV2.S COVID-19 vaccine or a placebo.

The J gene is TRBJ1-1, the V gene TRBV5-1; D perhaps matches TRBD1 (5 bases). V lost 4 bases to trimming and J lost 1 base, with 17 bases between them. In germline, CDR1 is SGHRS, CDR2 YFSETQ. The CDR3 spans 16 residues. The CDR3 reads CASSLEGVVGNTEAFF. CDR3 coding DNA: TGCGCCAGCAGCCTCGAAGGGGTTGTGGGGAACACTGAAGCTTTCTTT. The whole variable domain, filled in from reference TRBV5-1 and TRBJ1-1, reads KAGVTQTPRYLIKTRGQQVTLSCSPISGHRSVSWYQQTPGQGLQFLFEYFSETQRNKGNFPGRFSGRQFSNSRSEMNVSTLELGDSALYLCASSLEGVVGNTEAFFGQGTRLTVV.

V gene TRBV5-1 combines with J gene TRBJ1-5; possible D gene TRBD1, 6 bases. Trimming stripped 0 bases from V and 2 bases from J, with 9 bases between. Germline-derived CDR1 and CDR2 are SGHRS and YFSETQ. The CDR3 is made up of 15 amino acids. CDR3 sequence: CASSLDRVGNQPQHF. The CDR3 nucleotides are TGCGCCAGCAGCTTGGACAGGGTTGGCAATCAGCCCCAGCATTTT. The complete variable domain, with remaining parts taken from reference TRBV5-1 and TRBJ1-5, reads KAGVTQTPRYLIKTRGQQVTLSCSPISGHRSVSWYQQTPGQGLQFLFEYFSETQRNKGNFPGRFSGRQFSNSRSEMNVSTLELGDSALYLCASSLDRVGNQPQHFGDGTRLSIL.

J is TRBJ2-5 and V is TRBV5-6, with D tentatively TRBD1 (6 bases). The germline V gene has CDR1 SGHDT and CDR2 YYEEEE. Trimming took off 4 bases at V and 2 bases at J, with 9 bases between the two ends. The CDR3 is 13 amino acids. The CDR3 protein is CASSVGQQETQYF. The CDR3 bases are TGTGCCAGCAGCGTAGGACAGCAAGAGACCCAGTACTTC.

This clone was recorded once. The CDR3 coding sequence is TGCGCCAGCAGCCAAGATTGGTCAGCAAATGAAAAACTGTTTTTT. This gives the protein CASSQDWSANEKLFF. The chain carries TRBV4-3 and TRBJ1-4; D call uncertain. CDR1 is LGHNA, CDR2 YSLEER, per germline. The CDR3 consists of 15 residues. Trimming pared 0 bases from V and 5 bases from J, leaving 10 bases between.

This clone was observed a few times. Here the CDR3 DNA reads TGTGCCACCCTGACAGGGTCTACCTTCGGATCACCCCTCCACTTT. The encoded protein is CATLTGSTFGSPLHF. The chain combines TRBV2 with TRBJ1-6, with 7 bases identical to TRBD1. CDR1 is SNHLY, CDR2 FYNNEI, per germline. This CDR3 contains 15 residues. With V trimmed by 10 bases and J by 10 bases, 16 bases remained unmatched.

This chain links TRBV18 with TRBJ1-5, with D possibly TRBD1 on 6 matching bases. V shed 4 bases and J shed 0 bases, with 13 bases lying between them. The CDR3 consists of 16 residues. From germline, CDR1 is KGHSH and CDR2 LQKENI. The DNA for the CDR3 is TGTGCCAGCTCACAAACAGGGACCGTTAGCAATCAGCCCCAGCATTTT. The encoded protein is CASSQTGTVSNQPQHF.

The chain employs TRBV18 and TRBJ1-1; D gene unclear. The CDR3 runs to 14 residues. Germline V gene data show CDR1 as KGHSH and CDR2 as LQKENI. The V end was cut by 3 bases, the J end by 4 bases, with 12 bases between. In DNA, the CDR3 is TGTGCCAGCTCACCGACTATGGGAATCACTGAAGCTTTCTTT. Translating gives CASSPTMGITEAFF.

The chain uses TRBV7-9 and TRBJ2-1; TRBD2 might be the D (6 bases). Germline V lookup: CDR1 SEHNR, CDR2 FQNEAQ (reference sequence). The CDR3 has 14 amino acids. With 5 bases removed from V and 8 bases from J, the gap between germline ends came to 16 bases. The CDR3 bases are TGTGCCAGCAGCGGCCGGGACTCCCCATATGAGCAGTTCTTC. Encoded protein: CASSGRDSPYEQFF.

On this clone itself: The same CDR3 is also encoded by other DNA sequences in this sample. V usage is TRBV28 and J usage is TRBJ2-7; the D gene is possibly TRBD1 (5 bases). V was shortened by 6 bases and J by 4 bases, with 7 bases between the two germline ends. Germline CDR1 and CDR2: MDHEN and SYDVKM. The length of the CDR3 is 11 residues. In nucleotides, the CDR3 is TGTGCCAGCAGGGGGCCATACGAGCAGTACTTC. As protein: CASRGPYEQYF.

The chain is built from TRBV13 and TRBJ1-3; a weak D match, TRBD1 (5 bases). The CDR3 contains 15 residues. CDR1 is PRHDT, CDR2 FYEKMQ, per germline (reference sequence). With 3 bases removed from V and 4 bases from J, the gap between germline ends came to 13 bases. The CDR3 is CASSFLGRGGNTIYF. CDR3 DNA sequence: TGTGCCAGCAGCTTTCTGGGACGTGGAGGAAACACCATATATTTT.

The chain recombines TRBV6-6 with TRBJ2-5; a weak D match, TRBD2 (5 bases). Germline CDR1 MNHNY, CDR2 SVGAGI (reference sequence). V was clipped by 6 bases and J by 0 bases, with 8 bases between them. The CDR3 sequence is 13 residues long. The CDR3 DNA reads TGTGCCAGCAGAGAGCGGCACCAAGAGACCCAGTACTTC. It codes for CASRERHQETQYF.

This clone is a singleton in its sample. The chain links TRBV2 to TRBJ2-7; D gene unclear. Trimming removed 4 bases at V and 7 bases at J, with 17 bases between. This CDR3 has 14 amino acids. The germline V gene encodes CDR1 SNHLY and CDR2 FYNNEI. CDR3 in amino acids: CASSAARNTWEQYF. CDR3 sequence (DNA): TGTGCCAGCAGTGCCGCTCGTAACACGTGGGAGCAGTACTTC.

V is TRBV9 and J is TRBJ1-1, with D possibly being TRBD1 (5 bases). Trimming shortened V by 0 bases and J by 4 bases, and 10 bases separated the two germline ends. This CDR3 spans 14 amino acids. CDR1 and CDR2 (germline): SGDLS, YYNGEE. DNA of the CDR3: TGTGCCAGCAGCGTAGCTGGTGGGGCCACTGAAGCTTTCTTT. Amino acids: CASSVAGGATEAFF.

This chain links TRBV7-2 with TRBJ2-2; D possibly corresponds to TRBD2 (5 bases). This CDR3 has 17 amino acids. Germline V gene data show CDR1 as SGHTA and CDR2 as FQGNSA. Deletions cut 2 bases from V and 0 bases from J, with 13 bases between. The CDR3 nucleotides read TGTGCCAGCAGCTTATTTGGAGGAGCATCGAACACCGGGGAGCTGTTTTTT. Amino acid sequence: CASSLFGGASNTGELFF.

This chain connects TRBV6-2 or TRBV6-3 to TRBJ2-5; D gene uncertain. There are 16 residues in the CDR3. The V and J ends lost 0 bases and 1 base respectively, with 12 bases between them. Germline assignment: CDR1 MNHEY and CDR2 SVGEGT. DNA of the CDR3: TGTGCCAGCAGTTACTCGATCTCCTGGCCCCAAGAGACCCAGTACTTC. Protein product: CASSYSISWPQETQYF.

The rearrangement joins TRBV20-1 to TRBJ2-7; TRBD1 is a possible D gene (6 bases). The CDR3 extends over 14 amino acids. The V gene lost 3 bases and the J gene lost 3 bases, with 15 bases spanning the gap. Germline V gives CDR1 DFQATT, CDR2 SNEGSKA (reference sequence). The CDR3 protein is CSASSTGAGYEQYF. The DNA of the CDR3 is TGCAGTGCTAGTTCGACAGGCGCCGGCTACGAGCAGTACTTC.

The rearrangement joins TRBV7-2 to TRBJ2-5; D gene uncertain. V lost 3 bases and J 1 base, leaving 6 bases between the germline ends. CDR3 size: 13 residues. Germline CDR1 is SGHTA and CDR2 is FQGNSA. The CDR3 sequence: CASSFGFQETQYF. CDR3 DNA: TGTGCCAGCAGCTTCGGCTTCCAAGAGACCCAGTACTTC.

This sequence joins TRBV21-1 and TRBJ2-3; the table assigns TRBD2, which was not confirmed against the DNA. TRBV21-1 is deemed a pseudogene. This CDR3 comprises 16 residues. The CDR3 nucleotides are TGTGCCAGCCCGAGACCTAGCGGGAGTAGCACAGATACGCAGTATTTT. As protein: CASPRPSGSSTDTQYF.

The chain uses TRBV19 and TRBJ1-1, with 8 bases fitting TRBD1. V shed 5 bases and J 4 bases; nucleotides not matched to a gene: 6. The CDR3 covers 14 residues. The germline CDR1 and CDR2 sequences are LNHDA and SQIVND (reference sequence). The CDR3 nucleotides are TGTGCCAGTAGTCTCGCAGGGGGCGGCACTGAAGCTTTCTTT. Its translation is CASSLAGGGTEAFF.

A single count supports this clone. The chain links TRBV7-8 to TRBJ2-7, with D perhaps being TRBD1 or TRBD2 (5 bases each). The V gene lost 1 base and the J gene lost 6 bases, with 10 bases spanning the gap. CDR3 length: 13 amino acids. Germline CDR1 is SGHVS and CDR2 is FQNEAQ. The CDR3 region is CASSLGGVPEQYF. CDR3 sequence (DNA): TGTGCCAGCAGCTTAGGAGGGGTTCCCGAGCAGTACTTC.

In DNA form, the CDR3 reads TGTGCCAGCAGTTACCCGACGGGTGGGAACACTGAAGCTTTCTTT. It specifies CASSYPTGGNTEAFF. The chain recombines TRBV6-2 or TRBV6-3 with TRBJ1-1; D is unresolved. Trimming took off 2 bases at V and 1 base at J, with 11 bases between the two ends. The CDR3 runs 15 residues. Germline V lookup: CDR1 MNHEY, CDR2 SVGEGT.

This chain joins TRBV20-1 and TRBJ1-1; D not resolved. Germline V lookup: CDR1 DFQATT, CDR2 SNEGSKA (reference sequence). This CDR3 is built from 11 residues. Trimming pared 3 bases from V and 7 bases from J, leaving 9 bases between. This CDR3 is CSARERNEAFF. The CDR3 DNA reads TGCAGTGCTAGGGAGCGAAATGAAGCTTTCTTT.